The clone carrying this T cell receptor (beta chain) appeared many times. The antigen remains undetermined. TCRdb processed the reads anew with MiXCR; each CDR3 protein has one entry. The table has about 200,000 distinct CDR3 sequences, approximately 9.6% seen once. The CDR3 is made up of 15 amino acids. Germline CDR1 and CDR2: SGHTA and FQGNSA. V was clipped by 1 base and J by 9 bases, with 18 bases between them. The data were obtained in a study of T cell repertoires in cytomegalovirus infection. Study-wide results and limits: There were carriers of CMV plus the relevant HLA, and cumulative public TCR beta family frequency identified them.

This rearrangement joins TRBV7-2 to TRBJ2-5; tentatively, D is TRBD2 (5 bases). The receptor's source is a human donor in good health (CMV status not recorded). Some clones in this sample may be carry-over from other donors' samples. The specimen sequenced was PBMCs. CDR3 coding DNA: TGTGCCAGCAGCTTAGAGGTATCAACGGGAAGGGCCCAGTACTTC. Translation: CASSLEVSTGRAQYF.